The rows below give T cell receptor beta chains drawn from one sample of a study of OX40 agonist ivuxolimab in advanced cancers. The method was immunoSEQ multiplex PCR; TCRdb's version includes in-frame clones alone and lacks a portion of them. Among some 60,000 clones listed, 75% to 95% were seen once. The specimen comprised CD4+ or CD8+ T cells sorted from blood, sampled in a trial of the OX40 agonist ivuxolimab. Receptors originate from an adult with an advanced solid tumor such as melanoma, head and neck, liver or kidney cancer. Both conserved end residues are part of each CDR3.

CSVDGVEAFF TRBJ1-1 TRBV29-1
CASSYSDLYTGELFF TRBJ2-2 TRBV6-5
CASSSDTSTDTQYF TRBJ2-3 TRBV7-9
CATSRGREAYNEQFF TRBJ2-1 TRBV15
CASSQDRATEAHYEQYF TRBJ2-7 TRBV4-1
CANSPGIFAQETQYF TRBJ2-5 TRBV27
CASSPQAGDTNTGELFF TRBJ2-2 TRBV5-1
CASSVRDRTRGGNYEQYF TRBJ2-7 TRBV25-1
CASSLSGQEAFF TRBJ1-1 TRBV27
CATSSRRDSSFDGYTF TRBJ1-2 TRBV15
CASPPSSGPSTDTQYF TRBJ2-3 TRBV19
CASSGRLAGGDTGELFF TRBJ2-2 TRBV7-9
CASWLVSNEQFF TRBJ2-1 TRBV27
CASRDLAGGQETQYF TRBJ2-5 TRBV19
CASSYTGTIPYEQYF TRBJ2-7 TRBV27
CASSELPGTTGNTIYF TRBJ1-3 TRBV6-1
CASSELLVLPYNEQFF TRBJ2-1 TRBV2
CASSSGGSKYNEQFF TRBJ2-1 TRBV7-9
CASSPTDRGYTF TRBJ1-2 TRBV18
CASSGRDGLSTDTQYF TRBJ2-3 TRBV2
CASSLYPGVSNQPQHF TRBJ1-5 TRBV27
CASSGEPGNTIYF TRBJ1-3 TRBV9
CASSERPIDRDYYEQYF TRBJ2-7 TRBV25-1
CASSLEGYYGYTF TRBJ1-2 TRBV7-6
CASSVETGTGTTKQYF TRBJ2-7 TRBV9
CASSFGTGTGGMNTEAFF TRBJ1-1 TRBV5-6
CASSLSRAGEQFF TRBJ2-1 TRBV6-5
CATTTLMNTEAFF TRBJ1-1 TRBV6-5
CASSLYAGGPANEQFF TRBJ2-1 TRBV7-9
CASSLSGQGPQETQYF TRBJ2-5 TRBV27
CASSYKGPKNIQYF TRBJ2-4 TRBV6-5
CASSSGTGGREDKLFF TRBJ1-4 TRBV5-6
CASSFDNTDTQYF TRBJ2-3 TRBV7-9
CASSDRGFEAFF TRBJ1-1 TRBV6-1
CASTFDYRNSPLHF TRBJ1-6 TRBV27
CASSDRGGTGANVLTF TRBJ2-6 TRBV6-1
CASSIWGSYTEAFF TRBJ1-1 TRBV19
CASSLLGLAGAGEQYF TRBJ2-7 TRBV5-1
CASSPSYEQYF TRBJ2-7 TRBV7-8
CSVVRAGELYYEQYF TRBJ2-7 TRBV29-1
CASSLTGGDTEAFF TRBJ1-1 TRBV11-2
CASSIIGEWTEAFF TRBJ1-1 TRBV19
CASSLPSGTESTDTQYF TRBJ2-3 TRBV5-4
CASSQEFGLDYGYTF TRBJ1-2 TRBV14
CASRFRKGYGYTF TRBJ1-2 TRBV28
CASRGEYYEQYF TRBJ2-7 TRBV2
CASSLDGQNSYNEQFF TRBJ2-1 TRBV7-9
CASSRASGSSNEQYF TRBJ2-7 TRBV4-1
CASSPWAAYEQFF TRBJ2-1 TRBV9
CASRGGQGEADTQYF TRBJ2-3 TRBV28
CATSRSPVQKGHQETQYF TRBJ2-5 TRBV15
CASSVVAGPSYEQYF TRBJ2-7 TRBV9